Included here is one T cell receptor beta chain sequence, with context. Its specific antigen is unknown. No quality values exist for individual bases; no much larger clone is one base distant. The data belong to a study of cytomegalovirus exposure and HLA in healthy donors (dated by TCRdb to between 2016 and 2019). As for the study more broadly: In an earlier analysis of some 550 of the donors, around 300 Gb of sequence data and 90 million to 130 million unique TCR beta sequences from about 179 million T cells were reported. An early release covering roughly 640 HLA-typed donors comprised 250 to 350 gigabases of sequencing data and about 90 million unique TCR sequences. The genetic ancestry cluster associated with self-reported Caucasian donors included about 84% of the 398 genotyped donors. The study was designed to test whether signatures of past pathogen exposure could be identified by cataloging public T cell receptors. Using immunosequencing, the study profiled T cell repertoires from around 680 subjects and related those repertoires to cytomegalovirus serostatus. Along with the approximately 600-subject first cohort, a separate validation cohort of over a hundred different subjects was used. High-throughput TCR immunosequencing, statistical association of individual TCRs with disease status, and machine learning were combined to predict cytomegalovirus infection status. To study patterns of TCR occurrence, a later analysis re-analyzed previously published TCR beta repertoires from around 670 donors and added high-resolution HLA genotyping. In the later analysis, no new phenotypic data were used to find candidate immune exposures; instead, reliance was placed on TCR beta sequences and their occurrence across donors. An earlier analysis of 587 of the donors used high-throughput TCR beta sequencing to judge whether each TCR beta V gene segment behaved as functional or pseudogenic. Donor age, sex, ethnicity and CMV serostatus were compiled alongside the repertoire data. Genome-wide SNP genotypes for about 55% of the 666 donors were used in a later genetic analysis, which treated that subset as a discovery cohort. Every repertoire in the discovery cohort had been generated on one and the same sequencing platform. Both class I and class II loci were covered by HLA typing, at four-digit resolution. The number of donors typed differed by locus, with 629-630 for A, B, C, DRB1 and DQB1, roughly 520 for DQA1, 600 to 610 for DPA1, and 400 to 490 for DPB1. Because of strong linkage in the cohort, roughly five DR-DQ haplotypes were treated as single units for association and clustering. On average, around 200,000 unique TCR beta nucleotide sequences were sequenced per donor among about 400 genotyped donors of the cohort, with approximately 18% of those sequences being non-productive.

Receptor libraries were prepared by the immunoSEQ multiplex PCR assay. A mixture of 60 forward primers for TCR Vbeta segments and 13 reverse primers for TCR Jbeta segments was used in the multiplex PCR. The CDR3 region of rearranged TCR beta genes was amplified from genomic DNA by a multiplex PCR assay. On the Illumina HiSeq System, the amplified TCR beta libraries were sequenced as 87-base-pair reads. As for the original processing: Across the roughly 670 repertoires, a later analysis counted about 81 million unique TCR beta chains, some 11 million of which were shared by at least two donors. Raw reads were error-corrected and collapsed into unique sequences by a nearest-neighbor algorithm in which closely related sequences were merged to remove PCR and sequencing errors. To assign V, D and J gene segments, CDR3 sequences were aligned to IMGT reference sequences. For a sequence to be retained, a match of at least six nucleotides to both a V gene segment and a J gene segment was required. Rearrangements were classified as productive when the CDR3 lacked stop codons and remained in frame with V and J, and all other rearrangements were classified as non-productive. CDR3 was defined according to IMGT convention as the region running from the second conserved V-encoded cysteine to the conserved J-encoded phenylalanine. Sequences without an unambiguous match to a single V gene segment were excluded from the earlier analysis of a few hundred of the donors. In an earlier analysis of approximately 550 of the donors, V segments were called functional above 56.7% productive rearrangements and were called segregating when the between-donor standard deviation exceeded 5%. To diagnose cytomegalovirus status from the catalog of TCR beta chain sequences, a statistical classification framework was built. In a later analysis, V and J genes were assigned by comparing TCR nucleotide sequences against IMGT/GENE-DB human TR gene sequences. In a later analysis, CDR3 sequences and most-parsimonious VDJ recombination scenarios were assigned using the TCRdist pipeline. In a later analysis, every TCR beta chain was defined by the combination of its CDR3 amino acid sequence and its V-gene family, and reads without a unique V-gene family were dropped. In a later analysis, around 600 highly shared, low-generation-probability nucleotide sequences were removed to address suspected cross-contamination and a sequencing artifact. For each public chain, a later analysis derived a clonal expansion index from normalized ranks of inferred template counts within each repertoire. A later analysis computed generation probabilities with a VDJ recombination model fitted to out-of-frame rearrangements, and checked the results against IGoR. Hypergeometric tests were used in a later analysis to score TCR-TCR, TCR-HLA and TCR-CMV co-occurrence, with a repertoire-size bias correction applied to the TCR pairs. In a later analysis, false discovery rates were estimated by permuting HLA or CMV assignments 20 times. A later analysis grouped co-occurring TCRs with DBSCAN, adding TCRdist sequence similarity when clustering within HLA-allele-positive subsets. For co-occurrence clustering, repertoires with fewer than 30,000 or more than 120,000 public chains were excluded, along with a handful of repertoires with anomalous nucleotide sharing. The table was pulled from immuneACCESS by TCRdb, which kept in-frame rearrangements only. Such tables lose some clones; where checked, under half of the loss comes from unresolved V genes, and the rest has no known cause. V, J and clone size are taken as reported in that table, and D and trimming were inferred from the DNA itself. Recorded for this sample are 120,000 or so clones; 80% of them occurred a single time. Together, the top ten hold 8.9% of the sample.

The germline V gene yields SGHDN for CDR1 and FVKESK for CDR2. V and J lose 5 bases and 5 bases, and a span of 9 bases separates them. Inclusive of the bounding cysteine and phenylalanine, the CDR3 is 12 residues long. Only the CDR3 DNA stays, 36 bases, in frame from base 1. In total, roughly 710 healthy bone marrow donors made up the cohort. All cohort members were sampled while nominally healthy, although unrecorded immune exposures were likely present. The donor was CMV seropositive and belonged to the group of more than 250 seropositive cohort members. A peripheral blood sample was collected from each donor, and TCR beta sequencing was performed on peripheral blood mononuclear cells. The Qiagen DNeasy Blood Extraction Kit was used to extract genomic DNA from the blood cell samples. Broader findings and caveats from the paper: While some public TCRs were present in many individuals, most TCR sequences turned up only very rarely across donors. Seventeen rarely observed V segments, including chromosome 9 orphons, were excluded from the earlier analysis of about 500 of the donors because counts were too low. In a later analysis, most CMV-associated TCR beta chains were found to appear HLA-restricted, with HLA associations seemingly driven largely by CMV exposure. In a later analysis, HLA-associated TCR beta chains showed more clonal expansion and lower generation probabilities than non-associated chains that were equally common. In vitro tests confirmed that three of the cytomegalovirus-associated TCR beta chains recognize cytomegalovirus antigens. The authors suggested that the approach could potentially be generalized to other disease states and immunological phenotypes. CMV serostatus was the only immune exposure information available for the cohort. The sequencing pipeline was judged likely to have produced a cluster of highly shared sequence variants as a technical artifact. In this cohort, only TCR beta chains were sequenced, and detectable features were limited by the absence of alpha or paired-chain data. Assigning TCR associations to individual alleles was difficult when HLA alleles, especially DR and DQ, strongly co-occurred. The study listed 164 TCR beta chains as associated with cytomegalovirus. An association between a missense DCLRE1C variant and V-gene and J-gene trimming of TCR beta chains was found in a later genetic analysis and replicated in an independent cohort. In an earlier analysis of a few hundred of the donors, most TCR beta V segments were observed in productive rearrangements about 87% or about 30% of the time, broadly matching IMGT annotations. In a later analysis, around 17,000 TCR beta sequences were associated with specific HLA alleles at a false discovery rate of 0.05. Roughly uniform sequencing depth across donors was assumed in presence/absence analyses, although this assumption may not hold. The classifier was reported to diagnose cytomegalovirus status with high specificity and sensitivity in both the original and validation cohorts. In a later analysis, the rate of TCR association differed among HLA loci, with DRB1 alleles having the most associated TCRs and HLA-C alleles having the fewest. A further reported finding was that TCR beta sequences accurately predicted the HLA-A and HLA-B alleles for most subjects in the first cohort. According to a later genetic analysis, donors in an Asian-associated ancestry cluster had fewer N-insertions in productive TCRs than the approximately 690-donor mean. Because the 87-base-pair reads could not distinguish some IMGT-functional V segments, including TRBV6-2 and TRBV6-3, those segments were excluded. Linkage disequilibrium might explain the correlated functional status among segregating V segments, but an unknown experimental factor could not be ruled out. A later analysis reported that several top co-occurrence clusters appeared linked to parvovirus B19, influenza, CMV and Epstein-Barr virus. Because HLA typing was unavailable for some donors at each locus, only the typed subset was used in association tests.

Recombination connected TRBV14 to TRBJ2-5; the D segment cannot be called with confidence. The sequence was collected from a man aged 25-40 years in good health and CMV-seropositive. The material sequenced was PBMCs. The CDR3 region: CASSYTIETQYF. The nucleotide sequence reads TGTGCCAGCAGCTACACAATCGAGACCCAGTACTTC.